The 27 T cell receptor beta chains presented below share a single source sample, sequenced in a study of blood T cell repertoires in COVID-19. Sequencing was performed with immunoSEQ multiplex PCR; in TCRdb, only in-frame clones are kept and a portion is missing. This sample yields around 150,000 clones, of which roughly 79% are seen a single time; 8.6% belongs to the top ten. The sequenced material came from peripheral blood. These TCRs come from a man aged 50 or older with active or convalescent COVID-19.

The genes are TRBV5-1 and TRBJ2-1; 8 bases line up with TRBD1. CDR1 is SGHRS and CDR2 is YFSETQ in the germline V gene. J gave up 4 bases and V 4 bases, and 16 bases lay outside the gene matches. The CDR3 has 18 amino acids. The CDR3 coding sequence is TGCGCCAGCAGCCGCGTTACCCTTTCGGGACAGGCTTACAATGAGCAGTTCTTC. Protein product: CASSRVTLSGQAYNEQFF.

This clone was seen just once. The rearrangement links TRBV7-2 to TRBJ2-1; D is perhaps TRBD1 (5 bases). V lost 4 bases and J 6 bases, leaving 10 bases between the germline ends. In germline, CDR1 is SGHTA, CDR2 FQGNSA. The CDR3 spans 13 residues. In nucleotides, the CDR3 is TGTGCCAGCAGCTCGAGACAGTTCAATGAGCAGTTCTTC. Amino acids: CASSSRQFNEQFF.

The table lists this clone with a count of one. This chain links TRBV24-1 with TRBJ2-5; D gene unclear. Trimming took 2 bases from V and 3 from J, leaving 9 bases between them. The CDR3 has 14 amino acids. Germline V gene lookup returns CDR1 KGHDR and CDR2 SFDVKD. The CDR3 here is CATSDSDSKETQYF. In DNA, the CDR3 is TGTGCCACCAGTGATTCAGACTCAAAAGAGACCCAGTACTTC.

This clone was counted a single time. This chain links TRBV7-2 with TRBJ2-7, with D tentatively TRBD1 (5 bases). This CDR3 has 13 residues. Germline assignment: CDR1 SGHTA and CDR2 FQGNSA. V was trimmed by 2 bases and J by 4 bases, leaving 9 bases between them. CDR3 DNA sequence: TGTGCCAGCAGCTTAAGCCCAGGGTACGAGCAGTACTTC. Its protein is CASSLSPGYEQYF.

This chain connects TRBV15 to TRBJ1-2; no clear D. There are 15 residues in the CDR3. Between the trimmed V and J ends, which lost 1 base and 0 bases, there was a span of 9 bases. CDR1 is LNHNV, CDR2 YYDKDF, per germline (reference sequence). DNA of the CDR3: TGTGCCACCAGCAGAGGCACAGAGCCTAACTATGGCTACACCTTC. Encoded protein: CATSRGTEPNYGYTF.

This clone was observed a single time. This chain joins TRBV28 and TRBJ2-1, with D hard to call. Germline V gene sequence: CDR1 MDHEN, CDR2 SYDVKM. Between the trimmed V and J ends, which lost 5 bases and 7 bases, there was a span of 15 bases. The CDR3 spans 14 residues. Written as DNA, the CDR3 is TGTGCCAGCAGTCTCCCCGCCCCTATTAATGAGCAGTTCTTC. Residues: CASSLPAPINEQFF.

This clone was seen a few times. The chain is built from TRBV5-1 and TRBJ2-5; TRBD2 aligns across 15 bases. This CDR3 spans 18 amino acids. CDR1 and CDR2 (germline): SGHRS, YFSETQ. The trim removed 4 bases at V and 2 bases at J, leaving 9 bases unmatched. The CDR3, as DNA: TGCGCCAGCAGCCAAGGACTAGCGGGAGGGATCCAACAAGAGACCCAGTACTTC. Protein sequence: CASSQGLAGGIQQETQYF.

The chain's CDR3 is CASSEASGWDTQYF. The CDR3 nucleotides are TGTGCCAGCAGTGAAGCGTCGGGGTGGGATACGCAGTATTTT. The J gene is TRBJ2-3, the V gene TRBV6-1; D perhaps matches TRBD2 (5 bases). Between the trimmed V and J ends, which lost 0 bases and 6 bases, there was a span of 10 bases. Germline CDR1 and CDR2: MNHNS and SASEGT. This CDR3 is built from 14 residues.

This clone occurred once. The junction differs from germline at one of its ends, possibly a read error. The chain employs TRBV19 and TRBJ2-1; tentative D call: TRBD1 (7 bases). The CDR3 runs 14 residues. Per germline, CDR1 LNHDA and CDR2 SQIVND (reference sequence). This CDR3 reads CASRGGGGYHEQFF. DNA for the CDR3: TGTGCCAGTAGGGGTGGAGGGGGCTACCATGAGCAGTTCTTC.

The chain couples TRBV10-3 to TRBJ1-5, with 7 bases lining up with TRBD1. Germline CDR1 is ENHRY and CDR2 is SYGVKD. The CDR3 runs 17 residues. V was pared by 4 bases and J by 6 bases, with 15 bases of the junction left unmatched. The CDR3 sequence is CAISGGSVEGAGQPQHF. The CDR3 DNA is TGTGCCATCAGTGGGGGGAGCGTCGAGGGGGCCGGTCAGCCCCAGCATTTT.

This chain links TRBV11-3 with TRBJ2-1, with TRBD2 identical over 11 bases. J lost 0 bases, V lost 5 bases, and 12 bases had no gene match. Per the germline V gene, CDR1 is SGHNT and CDR2 is YENEEA. The CDR3 totals 19 residues. CDR3 DNA: TGTGCCAGCAGCCCTTCACTAGCGGGAGATCGCAGCTCCTACAATGAGCAGTTCTTC. Its protein product is CASSPSLAGDRSSYNEQFF.

The rearrangement uses TRBV5-1 and TRBJ2-2, with 7 positions matching TRBD1. CDR3 length equals 16 residues. Per germline, CDR1 SGHRS and CDR2 YFSETQ. The V gene end was trimmed by 2 bases and the J gene end by 2 bases; junction bases not matched to a gene: 6. CDR3 DNA: TGCGCCAGCAGCTTAACGGGACAGACTAACACCGGGGAGCTGTTTTTT. Its protein is CASSLTGQTNTGELFF. Full variable domain (outside the CDR3, taken from reference TRBV5-1 and TRBJ2-2): KAGVTQTPRYLIKTRGQQVTLSCSPISGHRSVSWYQQTPGQGLQFLFEYFSETQRNKGNFPGRFSGRQFSNSRSEMNVSTLELGDSALYLCASSLTGQTNTGELFFGEGSRLTVL.

J is TRBJ1-3 and V is TRBV12-3 or TRBV12-4; D uncertain. The germline V and J ends were trimmed by 4 bases and 0 bases, with 4 bases remaining between them. This CDR3 spans 13 amino acids. The CDR3 sequence is CASSYISGNTIYF. In DNA form, the CDR3 reads TGTGCCAGCAGTTACATCTCTGGAAACACCATATATTTT.

This clone occurred once. The CDR3 region has the DNA TGTGCCAGTAGGGGAAACACTGAAGCTTTCTTT. Encoded protein: CASRGNTEAFF. The chain uses TRBV6-5 and TRBJ1-1; perhaps TRBD1 as D (5 bases). From germline, CDR1 is MNHEY and CDR2 SVGAGI. The CDR3 covers 11 residues. Trimming removed 9 bases from V and 2 bases from J, with 7 bases in between.

The rearrangement uses TRBV19 and TRBJ2-7; 10 nucleotides align to TRBD2. CDR3 length: 14 amino acids. The V segment lost 4 bases and the J segment 3 bases; nucleotides outside the gene matches: 3. Looked up from germline, CDR1 is LNHDA and CDR2 is SQIVND (reference sequence). In DNA form, the CDR3 reads TGTGCCAGTAGTACTAGCGGGAGTGGCTACGAGCAGTACTTC. It yields the protein CASSTSGSGYEQYF.

The chain uses TRBV27 and TRBJ2-1, with D possibly TRBD2 on 5 matching bases. The ends were cut back, 5 bases at V and 3 bases at J, with 29 bases in the middle. The germline gives CDR1 MNHEY, CDR2 SMNVEV (reference sequence). This CDR3 region has 20 residues. In DNA form, the CDR3 reads TGTGCCAGCAGTCCCGACCCCCAGTCGCAGGTAGCGAGCGTCTACAATGAGCAGTTCTTC. Its translation: CASSPDPQSQVASVYNEQFF.

Only a few counts were recorded for this clone. V gene TRBV21-1 combines with J gene TRBJ2-4; the DNA was not compared with TRBD1, the D call given in the table. TRBV21-1 counts as a pseudogene. This CDR3 comprises 15 residues. The CDR3 nucleotides read TGTGCCAGCCATAGAGGGGGCCAAGCCAAAAACATTCAGTACTTC. Encoded protein: CASHRGGQAKNIQYF.

This clone occurred a few times. The CDR3 nucleotides are TGTGCCATCAGTGACGGGACTAGAGATCCTCAGCAGTTCTTC. Translation: CAISDGTRDPQQFF. This sequence joins TRBV10-3 and TRBJ2-1; 8 bases line up with TRBD2. The CDR3 extends over 14 amino acids. CDR1 and CDR2 (germline): ENHRY, SYGVKD. V dropped 3 bases and J dropped 11; count of bases not matched to a gene: 9.

The rearrangement links TRBV10-1 to TRBJ2-1, with 10 bases identical to TRBD2. The V gene's germline CDR1 is WNHNN and CDR2 SYGVQD (reference sequence). The CDR3 consists of 19 residues. Trimming took 8 bases from V and 1 from J; bases not matched to a gene: 17. CDR3 sequence reads: CASSRGRSGRGHSYNEQFF. The CDR3 coding sequence is TGCGCCAGCTCCAGAGGGAGAAGCGGGAGGGGCCATTCCTACAATGAGCAGTTCTTC.

The CDR3 region is CASSSTATGSGELFF. DNA of the CDR3: TGTGCCAGTAGTTCGACGGCGACAGGGTCCGGGGAGCTGTTTTTT. V usage is TRBV19 and J usage is TRBJ2-2; TRBD1 aligns across 7 bases. The CDR3 is 15 amino acids. Germline CDR1 LNHDA, CDR2 SQIVND (reference sequence). V trimming: 5 bases; J trimming: 6 bases; junction bases outside the gene matches: 9.

The V gene is TRBV11-2, the J gene TRBJ1-6; 8 positions agree with TRBD1. Germline V gene lookup returns CDR1 SGHAT and CDR2 FQNNGV. This CDR3 spans 15 amino acids. V was clipped by 5 bases and J by 10 bases; unmatched bases: 10. This chain's CDR3 is CASSLLDRDGSPLHF. DNA for the CDR3: TGTGCCAGCAGCCTATTGGACAGGGACGGATCACCCCTCCACTTT.

The chain employs TRBV10-3 and TRBJ2-7, with TRBD2 as a possible D gene (5 bases). The V end lost 3 bases, the J end lost 6 bases, and 15 bases lay between the germline ends. The CDR3 totals 14 residues. Germline CDR1 reads ENHRY; CDR2 reads SYGVKD. The CDR3 here is CAISELGVAREQYF. CDR3 bases: TGTGCCATCAGTGAACTCGGGGTAGCACGCGAGCAGTACTTC.

The chain couples TRBV11-3 to TRBJ1-1; D gene uncertain. The germline CDR1 and CDR2 sequences are SGHNT and YENEEA. V gave up 2 bases and J gave up 1 base, with 5 bases separating them. The CDR3 runs to 13 residues. CDR3 loop: CASSLFRNTEAFF. In nucleotides, the CDR3 is TGTGCCAGCAGCTTATTCAGGAACACTGAAGCTTTCTTT.

V and J are TRBV6-1 and TRBJ2-2; TRBD2 matches 7 bases. Trimming at V came to 3 bases and at J to 0 bases, leaving 1 base not matched to a gene. CDR3 size: 15 residues. Germline V gene sequence: CDR1 MNHNS, CDR2 SASEGT. The chain's CDR3 is CASSDLAANTGELFF. The CDR3 nucleotides are TGTGCCAGCAGTGACCTAGCGGCGAACACCGGGGAGCTGTTTTTT.

The rearrangement uses TRBV18 and TRBJ1-5; 10 positions agree with TRBD1. V gave up 3 bases and J gave up 7 bases; unmatched junction bases: 6. Germline CDR1 is KGHSH and CDR2 is LQKENI. The CDR3 extends over 15 amino acids. This CDR3 reads CASSPRDRGGQPQHF. In DNA form, the CDR3 reads TGTGCCAGCTCACCCCGGGACAGGGGTGGACAGCCCCAGCATTTT.

The J gene is TRBJ2-7, the V gene TRBV3-1 (or the pseudogene TRBV3-2), with no clear D. Trimming removed 1 base at V and 2 bases at J, with 6 bases between. Per germline, CDR1 LGHDT and CDR2 YNNKEL (reference sequence). This CDR3 comprises 13 residues. The CDR3 region has the DNA TGTGCCAGCAGCCAAGTAAACACCTACGAGCAGTACTTC. Protein product: CASSQVNTYEQYF.

The chain recombines TRBV27 with TRBJ1-4, with D unresolved. Germline loops: CDR1 MNHEY, CDR2 SMNVEV (reference sequence). The V and J ends lost 1 base and 5 bases respectively, with 5 bases between them. This CDR3 has 13 residues. CDR3 DNA sequence: TGTGCCAGCAGTTTATGGCCAAATGAAAAACTGTTTTTT. Amino acid sequence: CASSLWPNEKLFF.